This record looks at one T cell receptor (beta chain) sequence and its context. The PCR contained 60 Vbeta and 13 Jbeta primers. The assay was immunoSEQ multiplex PCR, and TCRdb's table has in-frame clones only and misses some. The table lists 200,000 or so clones, more than 65% of them singletons. This record belongs to a study of cytomegalovirus exposure and HLA in healthy donors. Sequencing was done on a sample of PBMCs. The receptor's source is a man younger than 35 in good health and CMV-seronegative.

DNA for the CDR3: TGTGCCAGCAGCTCATTGGGGGGAGCCGGGGAGCTGTTTTTT. Its protein product is CASSSLGGAGELFF. The chain joins TRBV21-1 to TRBJ2-2; no DNA check was done on the table's D call, TRBD2. TRBV21-1 is classified as a pseudogene. CDR3 length equals 14 residues.